Following are 18 T cell receptor beta chains from one sample sequenced in a study of response to subunit inactivated influenza vaccine. Via MiXCR, TCRdb re-called the RT-PCR reads, giving one row per CDR3 protein. The sample yields 450,000 to 600,000 distinct CDR3 sequences, approximately 7.2% seen once. The material sequenced was PBMCs from blood, taken less than 30 months after vaccination. These TCRs come from a man between 50 and 75 years old who received an inactivated influenza vaccine.

The V and J genes are TRBV19 and TRBJ1-3; D not certain. The V and J ends lost 8 bases and 0 bases respectively, with 5 bases between them. The germline V gene has CDR1 LNHDA and CDR2 SQIVND (reference sequence). The CDR3 is 12 residues long. For the CDR3, the DNA is TGTGCCAGTGGAGACTCTGGAAACACCATATATTTT. Its translation is CASGDSGNTIYF.

This chain uses TRBV28 with TRBJ2-1; 14 nucleotides match TRBD2. CDR3 length: 17 residues. V gave up 5 bases and J gave up 3 bases; unmatched junction bases: 6. Germline CDR1 reads MDHEN; CDR2 reads SYDVKM. DNA of the CDR3: TGTGCCAGCAGTCTGGGACTAGCGGGAGATAACTACAATGAGCAGTTCTTC. Its translation is CASSLGLAGDNYNEQFF.

This sequence joins TRBV12-3 or TRBV12-4 and TRBJ2-5; D remains ambiguous. Trimming shortened V by 2 bases and J by 6 bases, and 13 bases separated the two germline ends. CDR3 length: 14 residues. In DNA form, the CDR3 reads TGTGCCAGCAGTTTAAAGTTGGGGTCGCAGACCCAGTACTTC. It is translated as CASSLKLGSQTQYF.

A few counts support this clonotype. The J gene is TRBJ2-7, the V gene TRBV28, with D uncertain. V gave up 4 bases and J gave up 0 bases, with 16 bases separating them. The germline gives CDR1 MDHEN, CDR2 SYDVKM. The CDR3 contains 16 residues. The CDR3 sequence is CASSSAGPLSSYEQYF. The CDR3 DNA reads TGTGCCAGCAGTTCGGCCGGGCCCCTGAGCTCCTACGAGCAGTACTTC.

V gene TRBV24-1 combines with J gene TRBJ2-1; D is perhaps TRBD1 or TRBD2 (5 bases each). This CDR3 has 14 amino acids. Trimming cost V 3 bases and J 7 bases, with 12 bases left between them. The germline V gene encodes CDR1 KGHDR and CDR2 SFDVKD. Here the CDR3 DNA reads TGTGCCACCAGTGATCCAGGGAGACAGAATGAGCAGTTCTTC. Translation: CATSDPGRQNEQFF.

The CDR3 here is CASSKDRGGYNEQFF. The DNA for the CDR3 is TGTGCCAGCAGCAAGGACAGGGGGGGGTACAATGAGCAGTTCTTC. This rearrangement joins TRBV7-2 to TRBJ2-1; TRBD1 aligns across 10 bases. The CDR3 covers 15 residues. V lost 5 bases, J lost 4 bases, and 5 bases stayed unmatched. CDR1 is SGHTA, CDR2 FQGNSA, per germline. Full variable domain (missing parts from reference TRBV7-2 and TRBJ2-1): GAGVSQSPSNKVTEKGKDVELRCDPISGHTALYWYRQSLGQGLEFLIYFQGNSAPDKSGLPSDRFSAERTGGSVSTLTIQRTQQEDSAVYLCASSKDRGGYNEQFFGPGTRLTVL.

There are a few counts of this clonotype. The chain employs TRBV2 and TRBJ2-2, with TRBD2 identical over 7 bases. The CDR3 loop spans 14 amino acids. V lost 7 bases to trimming and J lost 3 bases; unmatched junction nucleotides: 5. From germline, CDR1 is SNHLY and CDR2 FYNNEI. This CDR3 reads CASTLADHTGELFF. The DNA for the CDR3 is TGTGCCAGCACCCTAGCGGACCACACCGGGGAGCTGTTTTTT. The variable domain in full, with the rest retrieved from reference TRBV2 and TRBJ2-2, is EPEVTQTPSHQVTQMGQEVILRCVPISNHLYFYWYRQILGQKVEFLVSFYNNEISEKSEIFDDQFSVERPDGSNFTLKIRSTKLEDSAMYFCASTLADHTGELFFGEGSRLTVL.

This chain links TRBV20-1 with TRBJ2-5, with 7 nucleotides matching TRBD2. Germline V gives CDR1 DFQATT, CDR2 SNEGSKA (reference sequence). This CDR3 comprises 14 residues. The V gene end was trimmed by 5 bases and the J gene end by 5 bases; junction bases not matched to a gene: 11. CDR3 sequence (DNA): TGCAGTGCTCCTCCGGGGAGGGCCGAGGAGACCCAGTACTTC. It specifies CSAPPGRAEETQYF.

This clonotype was detected many times. The chain uses TRBV7-2 and TRBJ1-1; the match to TRBD1 covers 11 bases. Germline V gene lookup returns CDR1 SGHTA and CDR2 FQGNSA. The CDR3 consists of 14 residues. J gave up 10 bases and V 5 bases, and 9 bases lay outside the gene matches. DNA of the CDR3: TGTGCCAGCAGCCTGGGACAGGGGGAGGGTCGAGCTTTCTTT. Protein sequence: CASSLGQGEGRAFF. Full variable domain (rest looked up from reference TRBV7-2 and TRBJ1-1): GAGVSQSPSNKVTEKGKDVELRCDPISGHTALYWYRQSLGQGLEFLIYFQGNSAPDKSGLPSDRFSAERTGGSVSTLTIQRTQQEDSAVYLCASSLGQGEGRAFFGQGTRLTVV.

On this clonotype: Possible read error: a much larger clone is one base away. The rearrangement uses TRBV29-1 and TRBJ2-3; maybe TRBD2 (6 bases). The CDR3 has 16 residues. The germline V and J ends were trimmed by 0 bases and 9 bases, with 22 bases remaining between them. Germline values: CDR1 SQVTM, CDR2 ANQGSEA. CDR3 loop: CSVEEVAALELITQYF. CDR3 sequence (DNA): TGCAGCGTTGAAGAAGTAGCGGCGCTAGAGCTAATAACGCAGTATTTT.

The sample holds a few counts of this clonotype. The chain recombines TRBV5-1 with TRBJ2-7; TRBD2 matches at 9 bases. The V gene end was trimmed by 0 bases and the J gene end by 3 bases; junction bases not matched to a gene: 10. CDR3 length: 17 residues. From germline, CDR1 is SGHRS and CDR2 YFSETQ. CDR3 sequence reads: CASSLAVGSGGNYEQYF. In nucleotides, the CDR3 is TGCGCCAGCAGCTTGGCCGTTGGGAGCGGGGGGAACTACGAGCAGTACTTC.

This clonotype occurred many times. The V and J genes are TRBV20-1 and TRBJ2-5; 11 bases match TRBD2. Germline V gives CDR1 DFQATT, CDR2 SNEGSKA (reference sequence). The CDR3 loop spans 16 amino acids. The trim removed 6 bases at V and 3 bases at J, leaving 12 bases unmatched. This chain's CDR3 is CSAARHLGLAEETQYF. In DNA form, the CDR3 reads TGCAGTGCGGCGCGTCATTTGGGACTAGCGGAAGAGACCCAGTACTTC.

This chain uses TRBV7-2 with TRBJ2-3, with 8 bases aligning to TRBD2. The V gene end was trimmed by 3 bases and the J gene end by 4 bases; junction bases not matched to a gene: 6. Germline V gives CDR1 SGHTA, CDR2 FQGNSA. This CDR3 has 15 residues. CDR3 DNA: TGTGCCAGCAGCTTGGGACTAGTTTTCGCAGATACGCAGTATTTT. Translating it yields CASSLGLVFADTQYF.

This chain joins TRBV20-1 and TRBJ2-3, with D possibly being TRBD2 (6 bases). The V gene lost 2 bases and the J gene lost 2 bases, with 17 bases spanning the gap. The CDR3 covers 16 residues. CDR1 is DFQATT and CDR2 is SNEGSKA in the germline V gene (reference sequence). In DNA, the CDR3 is TGCAGTGCTAGAAACCGGCTAGCGACCAACACAGATACGCAGTATTTT. Its protein product is CSARNRLATNTDTQYF.

This clonotype showed up many times. The CDR3 reads CASSLGAYSYEQYF. As DNA, the CDR3 is TGTGCCAGCAGCTTAGGGGCATACTCCTACGAGCAGTACTTC. The chain links TRBV7-2 to TRBJ2-7; D unclear. Trimming left V 1 base short and J 0 bases short, with 7 bases between. The CDR3 loop spans 14 amino acids. CDR1 is SGHTA, CDR2 FQGNSA, per germline. The full variable domain, rest sourced from reference TRBV7-2 and TRBJ2-7, is GAGVSQSPSNKVTEKGKDVELRCDPISGHTALYWYRQSLGQGLEFLIYFQGNSAPDKSGLPSDRFSAERTGGSVSTLTIQRTQQEDSAVYLCASSLGAYSYEQYFGPGTRLTVT.

The CDR3 coding sequence is TGTGCCAGCAGTGATCCCCGCAGTATCGGGGAGCTGTTTTTT. It translates to CASSDPRSIGELFF. The rearrangement uses TRBV2 and TRBJ2-2; D gene unclear. The CDR3 has 14 amino acids. Trimming pared 3 bases from V and 7 bases from J, leaving 12 bases between. Germline V lookup: CDR1 SNHLY, CDR2 FYNNEI.

This chain links TRBV5-1 with TRBJ2-5; perhaps TRBD2 as D (5 bases). Germline CDR1 SGHRS, CDR2 YFSETQ. CDR3 length: 14 amino acids. V shed 1 base and J shed 6 bases, with 13 bases lying between them. The CDR3 protein is CASSLLPGKQTQYF. The CDR3 DNA is TGCGCCAGCAGCTTGCTGCCGGGAAAGCAGACCCAGTACTTC.

This clonotype has ten or more counts. This rearrangement joins TRBV6-2 or TRBV6-3 to TRBJ2-2; 7 nucleotides line up with TRBD2. The germline V gene has CDR1 MNHEY and CDR2 SVGEGT. The CDR3 loop spans 16 amino acids. Trimming took 5 bases from V and 3 from J; bases not matched to a gene: 9. The CDR3 DNA sequence: TGTGCCAGCAGTCAGGCGGGGGAGAGGGACACCGGGGAGCTGTTTTTT. The encoded protein is CASSQAGERDTGELFF.